A single sample gave rise to the 17 T cell receptor beta chains below, sequenced in a study of cytomegalovirus exposure and HLA in healthy donors. Some clones are missing from TCRdb's copy, which holds only in-frame ones; the method was immunoSEQ multiplex PCR. The sample yields about 140,000 clones, roughly 93% seen once. Material: PBMCs. These receptors were taken from a man between 18 and 29 years old in good health and CMV-seropositive.

The J gene is TRBJ2-7, the V gene TRBV19; 7 bases line up with TRBD2. The CDR3 spans 17 residues. Trimming took 3 bases from V and 0 from J; bases not matched to a gene: 11. The germline V gene has CDR1 LNHDA and CDR2 SQIVND (reference sequence). The CDR3 spells CASSMGTRESISYEQYF. The CDR3 DNA follows: TGTGCCAGTAGTATGGGGACGCGGGAGTCAATCTCCTACGAGCAGTACTTC.

This chain links TRBV5-1 with TRBJ2-1, with D possibly matching TRBD2 (5 bases). V was cut by 1 base and J by 7 bases, with 9 bases left in between. This CDR3 is built from 13 residues. Germline V CDR1 and CDR2: SGHRS, YFSETQ. CDR3 nucleotides: TGCGCCAGCAGCTTGCTAGCTGCGAATGAGCAGTTCTTC. Translated, it gives CASSLLAANEQFF.

As DNA, the CDR3 is TGTGCCAGCAGTCCCCCGACGGGTAGCGGTGCTTTCTTT. Translated: CASSPPTGSGAFF. This sequence joins TRBV28 and TRBJ1-1, with D unclear. V lost 5 bases to trimming and J lost 11 bases, with 18 bases between them. Germline CDR1 and CDR2: MDHEN and SYDVKM. The CDR3 length is 13 residues.

The chain employs TRBV19 and TRBJ1-1, with D perhaps TRBD1 (5 bases). Germline CDR1 reads LNHDA; CDR2 reads SQIVND (reference sequence). This CDR3 contains 13 residues. With 4 bases removed from V and 5 bases from J, the gap between germline ends came to 11 bases. CDR3 bases: TGTGCCAGTAGTAGGACCGGGGGAACTGAAGCTTTCTTT. Protein: CASSRTGGTEAFF. Supplemented by reference TRBV19 and TRBJ1-1, the full variable domain reads DGGITQSPKYLFRKEGQNVTLSCEQNLNHDAMYWYRQDPGQGLRLIYYSQIVNDFQKGDIAEGYSVSREKKESFPLTVTSAQKNPTAFYLCASSRTGGTEAFFGQGTRLTVV.

The table lists this clone with a count of one. The genes are TRBV7-6 and TRBJ2-3, with 7 bases lining up with TRBD2. The J segment lost 4 bases and the V segment lost 5 bases, leaving 6 bases of the junction unmatched. Germline values: CDR1 SGHVS, CDR2 FNYEAQ. The CDR3 covers 14 residues. CDR3 region: CASSLGGGPDTQYF. The CDR3, as DNA: TGTGCCAGCAGCCTGGGGGGGGGACCAGATACGCAGTATTTT.

The chain couples TRBV5-6 to TRBJ2-7; 11 nucleotides match TRBD2. Per the germline V gene, CDR1 is SGHDT and CDR2 is YYEEEE. Trimming cost V 5 bases and J 5 bases; bases outside gene matches: 3. The CDR3 length is 13 residues. CDR3 loop: CASRKLAGDEQYF. The CDR3 bases are TGTGCCAGCAGAAAACTAGCGGGAGACGAGCAGTACTTC.

The V and J genes are TRBV29-1 and TRBJ2-1, with 8 bases identical to TRBD2. Germline trimming cut 6 bases from V and 8 bases from J; bases unmatched to any gene: 9. Germline-derived CDR1 and CDR2 are SQVTM and ANQGSEA. This CDR3 contains 13 residues. The CDR3 sequence: CSVSGLDGDEQFF. In DNA form, the CDR3 reads TGCAGCGTCTCGGGACTAGACGGCGATGAGCAGTTCTTC.

This chain connects TRBV19 to TRBJ1-1; 7 nucleotides align to TRBD1. The ends lost 8 bases at V and 12 bases at J; junction bases unmatched: 6. Germline assignment: CDR1 LNHDA and CDR2 SQIVND (reference sequence). This CDR3 comprises 10 residues. The CDR3 spells CASRQGGTFF. DNA for the CDR3: TGTGCCAGTCGACAGGGAGGAACTTTCTTT.

The chain joins TRBV10-1 to TRBJ2-3, with TRBD1 identical over 11 bases. The J segment lost 4 bases and the V segment lost 11 bases, leaving 8 bases of the junction unmatched. Germline loops: CDR1 WNHNN, CDR2 SYGVQD (reference sequence). The CDR3 contains 14 residues. The CDR3 region is CAGAGDRGADTQYF. In nucleotides, the CDR3 is TGCGCCGGTGCCGGGGACAGGGGGGCAGATACGCAGTATTTT.

Only one count was recorded for this clone. This chain links TRBV7-9 with TRBJ2-1; D gene unclear. The CDR3 has 15 residues. With 0 bases removed from V and 9 bases from J, the gap between germline ends came to 15 bases. Germline-derived CDR1 and CDR2 are SEHNR and FQNEAQ (reference sequence). CDR3 region: CASSLALGGGLEQFF. As DNA, the CDR3 is TGTGCCAGCAGCTTAGCCCTTGGCGGTGGTCTTGAGCAGTTCTTC.

This clone occurred once. V and J are TRBV29-1 and TRBJ2-5; TRBD2 is a possible D gene (6 bases). Trimming removed 0 bases at V and 1 base at J, with 9 bases between. The CDR3 has 14 residues. The V gene's germline CDR1 is SQVTM and CDR2 ANQGSEA. This CDR3 is CSVEEGRGQETQYF. CDR3 bases: TGCAGCGTTGAAGAGGGGCGGGGCCAAGAGACCCAGTACTTC.

This clone was counted between two and nine times. V is TRBV25-1 and J is TRBJ1-5, with unresolved D. There are 13 residues in the CDR3. Trimming left V 5 bases short and J 2 bases short, with 7 bases between. Germline V gives CDR1 MGHDK, CDR2 SYGVNS. CDR3 bases: TGTGCCAGCAGTTACGGAGGCAATCAGCCCCAGCATTTT. Translating gives CASSYGGNQPQHF. The full variable domain, completed using reference TRBV25-1 and TRBJ1-5, is EADIYQTPRYLVIGTGKKITLECSQTMGHDKMYWYQQDPGMELHLIHYSYGVNSTEKGDLSSESTVSRIRTEHFPLTLESARPSHTSQYLCASSYGGNQPQHFGDGTRLSIL.

J is TRBJ1-2 and V is TRBV30; 7 positions agree with TRBD1. The V and J ends lost 0 bases and 8 bases, in that order; junction bases with no gene match: 6. The germline V gene has CDR1 GTSNPN and CDR2 SVGIG (reference sequence). This CDR3 has 13 residues. The CDR3 region is CAWSVDRVNGYTF. CDR3 nucleotide sequence: TGTGCCTGGAGTGTAGACAGGGTAAACGGCTACACCTTC.

This chain connects TRBV27 to TRBJ2-1, with TRBD2 identical over 12 bases. In germline, CDR1 is MNHEY, CDR2 SMNVEV (reference sequence). CDR3 size: 16 residues. The V segment lost 0 bases and the J segment 4 bases; nucleotides outside the gene matches: 1. The CDR3 nucleotides read TGTGCCAGCAGTTTATCGACTAGCGGGAGTTACAATGAGCAGTTCTTC. This gives the protein CASSLSTSGSYNEQFF.

The CDR3 DNA sequence: TGTGCCAGCAGTGTAACTTCACAGGGTAACGGCTCTGGAAACACCATATATTTT. Translation: CASSVTSQGNGSGNTIYF. The V call is TRBV6-4, the J call TRBJ1-3; maybe TRBD1 (6 bases). The CDR3 consists of 18 residues. The germline gives CDR1 MRHNA, CDR2 SNTAGT. V shed 4 bases and J shed 0 bases, with 19 bases lying between them.

This rearrangement joins TRBV5-1 to TRBJ1-3, with TRBD1 as a possible D gene (5 bases). Trimming removed 4 bases from V and 3 bases from J, with 14 bases in between. This CDR3 region has 15 residues. Germline V gives CDR1 SGHRS, CDR2 YFSETQ. The CDR3 is CASSVDTGGGNTIYF. The CDR3, as DNA: TGCGCCAGCAGCGTGGACACGGGAGGTGGAAACACCATATATTTT.

This sequence joins TRBV19 and TRBJ2-3; 11 bases agree with TRBD1. The CDR3 extends over 16 amino acids. Trimming at V came to 6 bases and at J to 4 bases, leaving 9 bases not matched to a gene. Germline assignment: CDR1 LNHDA and CDR2 SQIVND (reference sequence). The CDR3 DNA sequence: TGTGCCAGTAGCGTAGGGACAGGGGGTGAGGCAGATACGCAGTATTTT. Amino acid sequence: CASSVGTGGEADTQYF. The full variable domain, completed using reference TRBV19 and TRBJ2-3, is DGGITQSPKYLFRKEGQNVTLSCEQNLNHDAMYWYRQDPGQGLRLIYYSQIVNDFQKGDIAEGYSVSREKKESFPLTVTSAQKNPTAFYLCASSVGTGGEADTQYFGPGTRLTVL.